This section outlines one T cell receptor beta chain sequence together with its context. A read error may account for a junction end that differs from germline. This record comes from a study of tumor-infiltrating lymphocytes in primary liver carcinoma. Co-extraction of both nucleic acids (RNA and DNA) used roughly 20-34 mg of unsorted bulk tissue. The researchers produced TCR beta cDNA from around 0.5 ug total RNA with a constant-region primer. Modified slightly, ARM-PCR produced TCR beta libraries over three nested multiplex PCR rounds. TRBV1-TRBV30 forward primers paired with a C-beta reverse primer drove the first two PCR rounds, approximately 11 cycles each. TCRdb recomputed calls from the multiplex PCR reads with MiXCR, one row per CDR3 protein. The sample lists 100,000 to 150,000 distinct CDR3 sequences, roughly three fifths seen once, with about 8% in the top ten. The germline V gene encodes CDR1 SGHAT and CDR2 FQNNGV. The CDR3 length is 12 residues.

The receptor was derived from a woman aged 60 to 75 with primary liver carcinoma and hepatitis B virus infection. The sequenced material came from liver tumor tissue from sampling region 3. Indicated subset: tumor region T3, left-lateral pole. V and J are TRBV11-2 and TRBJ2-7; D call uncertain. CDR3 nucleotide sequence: TGTGCCGGCAGCTTAGTCCGTTACGAGCAGTGTTTC. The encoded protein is CAGSLVRYEQCF. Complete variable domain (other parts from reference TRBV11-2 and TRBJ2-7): EAGVAQSPRYKIIEKRQSVAFWCNPISGHATLYWYQQILGQGPKLLIQFQNNGVVDDSQLPKDRFSAERLKGVDSTLKIQPAKLEDSAVYLCAGSLVRYEQCFGPGTRLTVT.